This T cell receptor beta chain was sequenced during a study of early T cells in non-severe SARS-CoV-2 infection. The V gene's germline CDR1 is LGHNA and CDR2 YNFKEQ. The CDR3 contains 14 residues. Trimming left V 0 bases short and J 10 bases short, with 10 bases between. This clonotype has at least ten counts. TCRdb itself ran the 5' RACE reads through MiXCR, one entry per CDR3 protein. The table shows 27,000 or so distinct CDR3 sequences, with roughly 2.8% occurring only once. The chain combines TRBV4-2 with TRBJ1-6; D not resolved. The sequenced sample was whole blood. The source is an adult who was a healthcare worker with PCR-confirmed SARS-CoV-2 infection or an uninfected control (not recorded which). CDR3 loop: CASSQEATGSPLHF. The DNA of the CDR3 is TGTGCCAGCAGCCAAGAAGCCACGGGGTCACCCCTCCACTTT.